Sequencing of this T cell receptor beta chain was carried out in a study of CD8 T cell repertoires and HIV-1 epitope variants. Study-level background: Separate wells received one of Twenty-five Gag or Nef variant peptides. Tested: three Gag epitope families, Nef HW9 and YT9. Enriched T cells were co-cultured with equal autologous T cell-negative cells.

TCRdb's copy holds only in-frame clones and misses some; the assay was immunoSEQ multiplex PCR. The repertoire holds over 90,000 clones, with almost 75% as singletons. This CDR3 comprises 13 residues. Deletions cut 6 bases from V and 1 base from J, with 8 bases between. The germline V gene has CDR1 MDHEN and CDR2 SYDVKM. The specimen was uncultured baseline CD8+ T cells from peripheral blood mononuclear cells (PBMCs). The receptor was isolated from a male donor with HIV. The rearrangement uses TRBV28 and TRBJ2-3; D possibly uses TRBD1 or TRBD2 (6 bases each). The CDR3 sequence: CASRRGGTDTQYF. CDR3 coding DNA: TGTGCCAGCAGGAGGGGGGGCACAGATACGCAGTATTTT.